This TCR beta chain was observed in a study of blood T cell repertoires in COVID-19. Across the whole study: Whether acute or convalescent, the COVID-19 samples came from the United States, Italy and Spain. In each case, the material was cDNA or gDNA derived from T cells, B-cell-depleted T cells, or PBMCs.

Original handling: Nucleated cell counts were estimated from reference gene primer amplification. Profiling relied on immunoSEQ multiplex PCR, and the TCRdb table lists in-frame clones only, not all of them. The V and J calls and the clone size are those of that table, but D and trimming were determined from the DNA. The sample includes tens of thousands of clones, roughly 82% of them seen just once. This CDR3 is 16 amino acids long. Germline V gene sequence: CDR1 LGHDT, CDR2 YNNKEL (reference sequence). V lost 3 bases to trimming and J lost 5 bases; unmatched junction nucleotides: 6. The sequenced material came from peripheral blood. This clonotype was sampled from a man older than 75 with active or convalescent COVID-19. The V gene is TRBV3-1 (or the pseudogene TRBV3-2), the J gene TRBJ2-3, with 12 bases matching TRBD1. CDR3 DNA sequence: TGTGCCAGCAGCCAGCCGGGACAGGGGGCAATAGATACGCAGTATTTT. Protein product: CASSQPGQGAIDTQYF.